The rows below give T cell receptor beta chains drawn from one sample of a study of spatial heterogeneity in lung cancer. TCRdb reprocessed the 5' RACE reads with MiXCR, giving one entry per CDR3 protein. Of around 110,000 distinct CDR3 sequences in the sample, 10% to 15% were seen once. The specimen was PBMCs, collected at follow-up. The source is a male donor with early-stage non-small cell lung cancer. Both conserved end residues are part of each CDR3. The D gene is left open where the match is weak. Expanded clones get a size class; other rows say once, few or many, or leave the size out.

>TRBD1|TRBJ1-6|few|TRBV20-1
CSALGQGASSPLHF
TGCAGTGCCCTGGGACAGGGGGCGTCTTCACCCCTCCACTTT
>TRBD1|TRBJ2-7|few|TRBV18
CASSPRTGGTAYEQYF
TGTGCCAGCTCACCGCGCACAGGGGGCACCGCCTACGAGCAGTACTTC
>.|TRBJ1-5|many|TRBV27
CASTGGVNQPQHF
TGTGCCAGCACGGGAGGGGTCAATCAGCCCCAGCATTTT
>.|TRBJ1-5|.|TRBV18
CASAVGEVQPQHF
TGTGCCAGCGCCGTGGGGGAGGTTCAGCCCCAGCATTTT
>.|TRBJ2-3|many|TRBV28
CASTRAVFTDTQYF
TGTGCCAGCACGCGAGCGGTCTTCACAGATACGCAGTATTTT
>.|TRBJ2-1|many|TRBV5-6
CASSLLRDEQFF
TGTGCCAGCAGCTTGTTGCGGGACGAGCAGTTCTTC
>TRBD1|TRBJ1-2|many|TRBV6-6
CASSPGQGAGYTF
TGTGCCAGCAGTCCGGGACAGGGAGCCGGCTACACCTTC
>TRBD2|TRBJ2-3|few|TRBV20-1
CSARSGTSLIDTQYF
TGCAGTGCTAGATCCGGGACTAGCCTAATAGATACGCAGTATTTT
>.|TRBJ1-5|.|TRBV6-1
CASSYGAYQPQHF
TGTGCCAGCAGTTACGGGGCCTATCAGCCCCAGCATTTT
>.|TRBJ2-3|few|TRBV7-2
CASSHLLGVPGADTQYF
TGTGCCAGCAGCCACCTATTGGGCGTGCCCGGCGCAGATACGCAGTATTTT
>.|TRBJ2-7|many|TRBV29-1
CSVRVGTNSNEQYF
TGCAGCGTAAGAGTTGGGACAAACTCAAACGAGCAGTACTTC
>.|TRBJ2-7|.|TRBV7-8
CASSLHSGSLTEQYF
TGTGCCAGCAGCTTACACTCAGGGTCCCTCACCGAGCAGTACTTC
>.|TRBJ1-2|.|TRBV6-5
CASSPPMAGRYTF
TGTGCCAGCAGCCCACCCATGGCCGGTCGCTACACCTTC
>.|TRBJ1-2|few|TRBV24-1
CATSAHSYGYTF
TGTGCCACCAGTGCACATTCCTACGGCTACACCTTC